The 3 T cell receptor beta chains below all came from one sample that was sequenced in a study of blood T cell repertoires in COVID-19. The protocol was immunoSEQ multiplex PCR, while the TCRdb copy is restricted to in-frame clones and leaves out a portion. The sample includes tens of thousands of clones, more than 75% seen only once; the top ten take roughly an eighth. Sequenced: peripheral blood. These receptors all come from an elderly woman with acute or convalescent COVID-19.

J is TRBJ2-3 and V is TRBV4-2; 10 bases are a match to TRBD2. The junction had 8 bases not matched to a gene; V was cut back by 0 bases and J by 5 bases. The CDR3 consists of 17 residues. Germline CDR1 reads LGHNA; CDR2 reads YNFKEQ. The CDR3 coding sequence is TGTGCCAGCAGCCAAGAATTTAGCGGGAGGTTAGGAGATACGCAGTATTTT. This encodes CASSQEFSGRLGDTQYF.

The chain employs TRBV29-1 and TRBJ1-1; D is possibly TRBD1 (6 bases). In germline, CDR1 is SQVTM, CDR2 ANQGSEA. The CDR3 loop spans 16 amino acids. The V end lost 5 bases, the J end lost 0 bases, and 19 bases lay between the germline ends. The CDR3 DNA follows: TGCAGCGTTATTACCGGGACACATGGACTGAACACTGAAGCTTTCTTT. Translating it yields CSVITGTHGLNTEAFF.

In nucleotides, the CDR3 is TGTGCCAGCAGTGAAGGCCGGACAGGGGTGAGCACTGAAGCTTTCTTT. It specifies CASSEGRTGVSTEAFF. The chain combines TRBV2 with TRBJ1-1, with TRBD1 identical over 9 bases. Germline V gene sequence: CDR1 SNHLY, CDR2 FYNNEI. V was pared by 1 base and J by 4 bases, with 7 bases of the junction left unmatched. The CDR3 length is 16 residues. The variable domain in full, completed from reference TRBV2 and TRBJ1-1, reads EPEVTQTPSHQVTQMGQEVILRCVPISNHLYFYWYRQILGQKVEFLVSFYNNEISEKSEIFDDQFSVERPDGSNFTLKIRSTKLEDSAMYFCASSEGRTGVSTEAFFGQGTRLTVV.